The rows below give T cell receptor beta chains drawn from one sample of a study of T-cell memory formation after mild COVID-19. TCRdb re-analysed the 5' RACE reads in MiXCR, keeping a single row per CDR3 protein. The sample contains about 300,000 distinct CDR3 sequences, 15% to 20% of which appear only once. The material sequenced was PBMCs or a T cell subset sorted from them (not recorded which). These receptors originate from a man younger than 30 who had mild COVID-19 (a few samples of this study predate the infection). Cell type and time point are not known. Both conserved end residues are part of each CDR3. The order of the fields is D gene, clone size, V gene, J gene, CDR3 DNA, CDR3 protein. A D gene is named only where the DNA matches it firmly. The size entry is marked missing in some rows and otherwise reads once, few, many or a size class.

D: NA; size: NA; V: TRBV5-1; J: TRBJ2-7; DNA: TGCGCCAGCAGCTTCGGGCAGGGGCTAAATCTCCACGAGCAGTACTTC; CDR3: CASSFGQGLNLHEQYF
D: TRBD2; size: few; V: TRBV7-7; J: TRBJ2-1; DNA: TGTGCCAGCAGCCGAGGGACTAGCGGGGGCAATGAGCAGTTCTTC; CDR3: CASSRGTSGGNEQFF
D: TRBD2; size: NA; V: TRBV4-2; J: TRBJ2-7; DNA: TGTGCCAGCAGCCAAGGCGAGCGGGGGGGCGACGAGCAGTACTTC; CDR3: CASSQGERGGDEQYF
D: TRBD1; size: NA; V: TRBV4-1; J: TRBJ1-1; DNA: TGCGCCAGCAGCCAAGATACAGGGGGTTACACTGAAGCTTTCTTT; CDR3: CASSQDTGGYTEAFF
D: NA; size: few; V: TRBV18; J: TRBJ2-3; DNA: TGTGCCAGCTCACCAGGGGGTGCCCTTGGAGATACGCAGTATTTT; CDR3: CASSPGGALGDTQYF
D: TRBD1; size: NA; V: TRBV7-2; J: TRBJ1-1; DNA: TGTGCCAGCAGCTTTGCCGACAGGGGGGGTGAAGCTTTCTTT; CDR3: CASSFADRGGEAFF
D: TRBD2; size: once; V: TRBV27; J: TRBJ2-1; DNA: TGTGCCAGCATCATCCTAGGGGACGCTAGCGGGGGGACACGGTACAATGAGCAGTTCTTC; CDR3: CASIILGDASGGTRYNEQFF
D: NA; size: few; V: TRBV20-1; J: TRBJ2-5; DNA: TGCAGTGCTAGATTCACTAGGGGGCAAGAGACCCAGTACTTC; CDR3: CSARFTRGQETQYF
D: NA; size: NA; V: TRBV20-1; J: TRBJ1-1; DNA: TGCAGTGCTAGAGTTGGTGCAGGATTTACCGCTGAAGCTTTCTTT; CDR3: CSARVGAGFTAEAFF
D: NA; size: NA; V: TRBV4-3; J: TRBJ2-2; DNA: TGCGCCAGCAGCCAGGGTCTTCCGAACACCGGGGAGCTGTTTTTT; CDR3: CASSQGLPNTGELFF
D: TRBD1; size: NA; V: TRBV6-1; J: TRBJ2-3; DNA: TGTGCCAGCCCGGGGACAGGGCACACAGATACGCAGTATTTT; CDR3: CASPGTGHTDTQYF
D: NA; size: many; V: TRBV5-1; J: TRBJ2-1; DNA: TGCGCCAGCAGCTTGTTTCGGTCTGAGGGGGGGTCGGATGAGCAGTTCTTC; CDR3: CASSLFRSEGGSDEQFF
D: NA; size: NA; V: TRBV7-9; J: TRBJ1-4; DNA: TGTGCCAGCAGCCTAGACATGGGACGGCAACGTGAAAAACTGTTTTTT; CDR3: CASSLDMGRQREKLFF
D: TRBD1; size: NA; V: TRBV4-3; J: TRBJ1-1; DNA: TGCGCCAGCAGCCAACTCGGACAGGGATATACTGAAGCTTTCTTT; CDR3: CASSQLGQGYTEAFF
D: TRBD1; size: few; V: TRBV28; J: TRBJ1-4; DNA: TGTGCCAGCAGTTTAGATCTCTGGGGACAGGGGGGTGAAAAACTGTTTTTT; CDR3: CASSLDLWGQGGEKLFF
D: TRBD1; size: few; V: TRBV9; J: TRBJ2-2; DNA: TGTGCCAGCAGCGTGGGACAGGGGTCAGAGACCGGGGAGCTGTTTTTT; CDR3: CASSVGQGSETGELFF
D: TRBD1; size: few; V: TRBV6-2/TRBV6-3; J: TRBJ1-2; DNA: TGTGCCAGCAGACGAACAGGGGATGGCTATGGCTACACCTTC; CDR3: CASRRTGDGYGYTF
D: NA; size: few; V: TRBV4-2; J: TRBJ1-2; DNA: TGTGCCAGCAGCCTCACGGGGGACAAGGGGTACTATGGCTACACCTTC; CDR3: CASSLTGDKGYYGYTF
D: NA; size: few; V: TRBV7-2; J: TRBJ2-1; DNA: TGTGCCAGCAGCTTAACCGAGTACAGCTCCTACAATGAGCAGTTCTTC; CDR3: CASSLTEYSSYNEQFF
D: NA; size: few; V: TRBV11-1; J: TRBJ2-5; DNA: TGTGCCAGCAGCACTGCTCAAACGGGCGAGACCCAGTACTTC; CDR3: CASSTAQTGETQYF
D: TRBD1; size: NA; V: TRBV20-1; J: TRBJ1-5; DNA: TGCAGTGCTAGAGGTGGAGGGGGCGGTCAGCCCCAGCATTTT; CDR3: CSARGGGGGQPQHF
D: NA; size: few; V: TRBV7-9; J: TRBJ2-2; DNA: TGTGCCAGCAGATCCACAGGCACCGGGGAGCTGTTTTTT; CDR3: CASRSTGTGELFF
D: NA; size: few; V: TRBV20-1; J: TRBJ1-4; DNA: TGCAGTGCTTGCAAATTGGGCAGGGCTAATGAAAAACTGTTTTTT; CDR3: CSACKLGRANEKLFF
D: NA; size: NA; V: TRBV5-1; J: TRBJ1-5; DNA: TGCGCCAGCAGCTTGTCGGGACATAGCAATCAGCCCCAGCATTTT; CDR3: CASSLSGHSNQPQHF
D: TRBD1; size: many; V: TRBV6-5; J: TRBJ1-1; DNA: TGTGCCAGCAGCGACAGGGGCATGAACACTGAAGCTTTCTTT; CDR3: CASSDRGMNTEAFF
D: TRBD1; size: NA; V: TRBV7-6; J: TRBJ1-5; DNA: TGTGCCAGCAGCTTATCAGGGGGCGAAGGACAGCCCCAGCATTTT; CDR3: CASSLSGGEGQPQHF
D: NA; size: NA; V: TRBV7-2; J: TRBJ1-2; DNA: TGTGCCAGCAGCTTAGAGGCAGGGATGAACTATGGCTACACCTTC; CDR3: CASSLEAGMNYGYTF
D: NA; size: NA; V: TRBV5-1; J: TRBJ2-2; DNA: TGCGCCAGCAGCTTGCTAAACACGGGGACCGGGGAGCTGTTTTTT; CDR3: CASSLLNTGTGELFF
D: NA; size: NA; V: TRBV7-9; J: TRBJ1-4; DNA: TGTGCCAGCAGCTTAGTTCCGACAGGTTACGTACGACCAACTAATGAAAAACTGTTTTTT; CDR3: CASSLVPTGYVRPTNEKLFF
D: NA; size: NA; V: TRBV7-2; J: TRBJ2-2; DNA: TGTGCCAGCAGCTCCGATTGGACGGACCCCGCCTTCAACACCGGGGAGCTGTTTTTT; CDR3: CASSSDWTDPAFNTGELFF
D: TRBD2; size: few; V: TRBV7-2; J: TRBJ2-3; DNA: TGTGCCAGCAGCCGACCGGGACTAGCGACAGATACGCAGTATTTT; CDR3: CASSRPGLATDTQYF
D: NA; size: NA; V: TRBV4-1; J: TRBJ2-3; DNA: TGCGCCAGCAGCAAACAAGAAGCGACAGATACGCAGTATTTT; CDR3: CASSKQEATDTQYF
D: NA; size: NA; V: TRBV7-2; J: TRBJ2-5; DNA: TGTGCCAGCAGCTTAGATCGCAGCACAGGGACCCAGTACTTC; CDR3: CASSLDRSTGTQYF
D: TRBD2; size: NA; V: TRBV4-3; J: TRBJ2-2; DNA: TGCGCCAGCAGCGGGAAGCGGGGATACACCGGGGAGCTGTTTTTT; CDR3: CASSGKRGYTGELFF
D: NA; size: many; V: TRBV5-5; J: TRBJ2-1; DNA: TGTGCCAGCAGCTTGGCGGGTTATGAGCAGTTCTTC; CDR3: CASSLAGYEQFF
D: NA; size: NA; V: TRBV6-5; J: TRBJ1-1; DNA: TGTGCCAGCAGTTATAGGAGGGGCCCGGGGGGCACTGAAGCTTTCTTT; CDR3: CASSYRRGPGGTEAFF
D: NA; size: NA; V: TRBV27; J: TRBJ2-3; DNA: TGTGCCAGTCAAATCGCCGGGGCAGATACGCAGTATTTT; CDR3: CASQIAGADTQYF
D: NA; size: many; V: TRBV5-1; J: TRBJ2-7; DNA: TGCGCCAGCAGCTTGCAGGACGCTACCTACGAGCAGTACTTC; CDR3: CASSLQDATYEQYF
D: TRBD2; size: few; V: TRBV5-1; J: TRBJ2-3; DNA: TGCGCCAGCAGCTTGGAAACCTTTCAGAAGACTAGCGGGACCCTTAGCACAGATACGCAGTATTTT; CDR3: CASSLETFQKTSGTLSTDTQYF
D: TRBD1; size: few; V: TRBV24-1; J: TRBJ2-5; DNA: TGTGCCACCAGTGATTTAGGGACAGCGACTCAAGAGACCCAGTACTTC; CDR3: CATSDLGTATQETQYF
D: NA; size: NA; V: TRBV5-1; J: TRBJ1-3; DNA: TGCGCCTGCCGCGGGGAAACTGGAAACACCATATATTTT; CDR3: CACRGETGNTIYF
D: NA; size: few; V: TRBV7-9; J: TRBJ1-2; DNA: TGTGCCAGCAGCAGTACAGGGAATAATGGCTACACCTTC; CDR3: CASSSTGNNGYTF